The next 9 T cell receptor beta chains were all read from a single sample in a study of tumor and adjacent non-tumor tissue in lung cancer. A modified ARM-PCR protocol with three rounds of nested PCR amplified TCRbeta. TCRdb passed the multiplex PCR reads through MiXCR, listing each CDR3 protein once. The sample includes roughly 75,000 distinct CDR3 sequences, around 74% of them seen just once. No cell sorting was done before RNA was extracted from the tissue. The sequenced sample consisted of lung tumor tissue. These receptors originate from a woman aged 50 to 60 with non-small cell lung cancer.

Remarks on this clonotype: Germline and junction disagree at one end, which may indicate a read error. The CDR3, as DNA: TGCGCCAGCAGCCAAGATGGAGGTCTAGTGACCGGGGAGCTGCTTTTT. This translates into CASSQDGGLVTGELLF. The V and J genes are TRBV4-1 and TRBJ2-2, with D maybe TRBD2 (5 bases). The CDR3 loop spans 16 amino acids. Germline-derived CDR1 and CDR2 are MGHRA and YSYEKL.

This clonotype occurred once. V gene TRBV5-1 combines with J gene TRBJ2-2, with 8 positions matching TRBD2. J lost 6 bases, V lost 4 bases, and 8 bases had no gene match. The germline V gene has CDR1 SGHRS and CDR2 YFSETQ. The CDR3 totals 15 residues. CDR3 DNA sequence: TGCGCCAGCAGCCAGGGACTAGGCGCCGCCGGGGAGCTGTTTTTT. Amino acid sequence: CASSQGLGAAGELFF.

By sample fraction, this clonotype is medium-sized (0.01 to 0.1%). The gene calls are TRBV6-2 or TRBV6-3 and TRBJ2-7; the match to TRBD1 covers 7 bases. Unmatched junction bases numbered 4, after V lost 4 bases and J lost 4 bases. The CDR3 is 13 amino acids. Per germline, CDR1 MNHEY and CDR2 SVGEGT. The CDR3 loop reads CASSWDSWYEQYF. CDR3 nucleotide sequence: TGTGCCAGCAGTTGGGACAGCTGGTACGAGCAGTACTTC.

As for this clonotype: One junction end does not reproduce the germline sequence, and a read error may be involved. The rearrangement uses TRBV5-1 and TRBJ1-1; D gene unclear. This CDR3 region has 17 residues. Germline assignment: CDR1 SGHRS and CDR2 YFSETQ. CDR3 region: CASSLAERSWMKTEAFF. The DNA of the CDR3 is TGCGCCAGCAGCCTGGCGGAAAGAAGCTGGATGAAGACTGAAGCTTTCTTT.

Concerning this clonotype itself: Germline is not matched at one junction end, which may reflect a read error. The J gene is TRBJ2-2, the V gene TRBV5-1, with 8 positions matching TRBD1. CDR1 is SGHRS and CDR2 is YFSETQ in the germline V gene. CDR3 size: 14 residues. DNA of the CDR3: TGCGCCAGCTCGACAGGGGCGAGCACCGAGGAGCTGTTTTTT. It encodes CASSTGASTEELFF.

V gene TRBV27 combines with J gene TRBJ2-7; 8 bases align to TRBD1. There are 16 residues in the CDR3. Trimming at V came to 5 bases and at J to 2 bases, leaving 11 bases not matched to a gene. The germline V gene encodes CDR1 MNHEY and CDR2 SMNVEV (reference sequence). In DNA, the CDR3 is TGTGCCAGCAGTCTCGGACAGGGAACCTTACCCTACGAGCAGTACTTC. The encoded protein is CASSLGQGTLPYEQYF.

As to this clonotype: The germline gene is not matched at one end of the junction; a read error may be the cause. V usage is TRBV11-2 and J usage is TRBJ2-3; no firm D call. Germline V gene sequence: CDR1 SGHAT, CDR2 FQNNGV. The CDR3 runs to 13 residues. The CDR3 is CASSLVESDTQCF. The DNA of the CDR3 is TGTGCTAGCAGCTTAGTGGAGTCAGATACGCAGTGTTTT.

As to this clonotype: One end of the junction fails to match germline, which may point to a read error. V gene TRBV6-1 combines with J gene TRBJ2-3, with D possibly TRBD2 on 6 matching bases. Per germline, CDR1 MNHNS and CDR2 SASEGT. This CDR3 contains 16 residues. CDR3 coding DNA: TGTGTCAGCGGTGAGACCTTAGCGGAAGGGCGCGATACGCAGTATTTT. Translating it yields CVSGETLAEGRDTQYF.

A remark on this clonotype: A much larger clone sits a single nucleotide away, making a read error possible. The chain carries TRBV5-1 and TRBJ2-5, with no clear D. Per germline, CDR1 SGHRS and CDR2 YFSETQ. The CDR3 totals 11 residues. The CDR3 is CTSSLQETQYF. In DNA, the CDR3 is TGCACCAGCAGCTTACAAGAGACCCAGTACTTC.